The following is a TCR beta chain sequence with its context. The sample belongs to a study of blood T cell repertoires in COVID-19. V dropped 4 bases and J dropped 4; count of bases not matched to a gene: 9. CDR1 is SGHRS, CDR2 YFSETQ, per germline. The CDR3 is made up of 16 amino acids. TCRdb's copy holds only in-frame clones and misses some; the assay was immunoSEQ multiplex PCR. The sample has some 150,000 clones; 87% are singletons. Sequences were obtained from peripheral blood. The gene calls are TRBV5-1 and TRBJ2-3; 10 positions match TRBD2. The receptor comes from an older woman with active or convalescent COVID-19. CDR3 sequence: CASSQAGTSASDTQYF. In DNA, the CDR3 is TGCGCCAGCAGCCAAGCCGGGACTAGCGCGTCAGATACGCAGTATTTT. Using reference TRBV5-1 and TRBJ2-3 for the parts outside the CDR3, the full variable domain is KAGVTQTPRYLIKTRGQQVTLSCSPISGHRSVSWYQQTPGQGLQFLFEYFSETQRNKGNFPGRFSGRQFSNSRSEMNVSTLELGDSALYLCASSQAGTSASDTQYFGPGTRLTVL.